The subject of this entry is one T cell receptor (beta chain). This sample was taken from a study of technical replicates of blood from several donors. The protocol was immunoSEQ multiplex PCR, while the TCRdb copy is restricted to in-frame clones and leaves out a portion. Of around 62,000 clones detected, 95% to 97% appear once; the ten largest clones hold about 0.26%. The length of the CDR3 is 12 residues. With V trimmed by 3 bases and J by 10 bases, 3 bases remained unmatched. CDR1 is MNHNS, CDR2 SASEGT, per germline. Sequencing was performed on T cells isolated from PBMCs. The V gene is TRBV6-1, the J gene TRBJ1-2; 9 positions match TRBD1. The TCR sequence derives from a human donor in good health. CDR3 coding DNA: TGTGCCAGCAGTGAGGGACAGGGAGACTACACCTTC. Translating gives CASSEGQGDYTF.